These 22 T cell receptor beta chains came from one sample sequenced in a study of a mutant IDH1 vaccine in newly diagnosed glioma. What these receptors recognize is not known. Clones were sequenced by immunoSEQ multiplex PCR, and TCRdb holds only the in-frame ones, with some missing. The repertoire includes about 51,000 clones, around 80% of them detected once, and about 1.7% sits in the top ten. Time point noted: week 5, during vaccination. Vaccinated patients received 300 ug of mutant IDH1 20-mer peptide per dose, with topical imiquimod. Sample: PBMCs, taken from a glioma patient whose treatment included an IDH1 peptide vaccine. The receptors originated from a woman in her thirties or forties with glioma.

The genes are TRBV6-6 and TRBJ2-3; no reliable D call. The CDR3 extends over 13 amino acids. Per germline, CDR1 MNHNY and CDR2 SVGAGI (reference sequence). V lost 7 bases and J lost 1, with 9 bases in between. CDR3 coding DNA: TGTGCCAGCAAGGATAGTCGCACAGATACGCAGTATTTT. This sequence encodes CASKDSRTDTQYF.

V is TRBV5-1 and J is TRBJ2-7, with a weak D call TRBD2 (6 bases). The germline V and J ends were trimmed by 2 bases and 5 bases, with 17 bases remaining between them. The germline V gene has CDR1 SGHRS and CDR2 YFSETQ. CDR3 size: 15 residues. The DNA for the CDR3 is TGCGCCAGCAGCTTAGGGACTCCTCTCCGGGACGAGCAGTACTTC. This codes for CASSLGTPLRDEQYF.

The chain has TRBV9 and TRBJ1-1; D unclear. The CDR3 extends over 11 amino acids. Trimming pared 7 bases from V and 8 bases from J, leaving 12 bases between. Germline CDR1 SGDLS, CDR2 YYNGEE. CDR3: CASSGFSEAFF. In nucleotides, the CDR3 is TGTGCCAGCTCTGGTTTCTCGGAAGCTTTCTTT.

The chain joins TRBV30 to TRBJ2-3; no clear D gene. V shed 6 bases and J shed 2 bases, with 9 bases lying between them. Per germline, CDR1 GTSNPN and CDR2 SVGIG (reference sequence). The CDR3 extends over 12 amino acids. The DNA for the CDR3 is TGTGCCTGCAACGGACCCACAGATACGCAGTATTTT. This sequence encodes CACNGPTDTQYF.

This rearrangement joins TRBV9 to TRBJ2-5, with a weak D call TRBD1 (5 bases). The CDR3 runs to 14 residues. Trimming pared 0 bases from V and 4 bases from J, leaving 10 bases between. Germline V CDR1 and CDR2: SGDLS, YYNGEE. CDR3 amino acids: CASSVVGGAETQYF. CDR3 nucleotides: TGTGCCAGCAGCGTAGTGGGTGGGGCAGAGACCCAGTACTTC.

The gene calls are TRBV6-1 and TRBJ2-7, with 8 bases lining up with TRBD2. The CDR3 contains 13 residues. Germline-derived CDR1 and CDR2 are MNHNS and SASEGT. V was pared by 7 bases and J by 3 bases, with 5 bases of the junction left unmatched. The chain's CDR3 is CASTGRGNYEQYF. Written as DNA, the CDR3 is TGTGCCAGCACCGGGAGGGGGAACTACGAGCAGTACTTC.

The V gene is TRBV2, the J gene TRBJ1-2, with TRBD1 identical over 10 bases. CDR3 length equals 14 residues. Germline CDR1 and CDR2: SNHLY and FYNNEI. The ends lost 4 bases at V and 7 bases at J; junction bases unmatched: 6. CDR3 DNA: TGTGCCAGCAGTGTCTCGAGACAGGGGGCTGGCTACACCTTC. It translates to CASSVSRQGAGYTF.

This chain connects TRBV7-2 to TRBJ2-1; 11 bases map to TRBD2. Trimming at V came to 4 bases and at J to 4 bases, leaving 6 bases not matched to a gene. This CDR3 is built from 16 residues. CDR1 is SGHTA and CDR2 is FQGNSA in the germline V gene. CDR3 residues: CASSSPSGGWYNEQFF. The CDR3 coding sequence is TGTGCCAGCAGCTCCCCTAGCGGGGGGTGGTACAATGAGCAGTTCTTC.

The chain is built from TRBV15 and TRBJ1-1, with a possible D match to TRBD1 (5 bases). The CDR3 loop spans 15 amino acids. V lost 3 bases, J lost 0 bases, and 11 bases lay in between. Germline V gives CDR1 LNHNV, CDR2 YYDKDF (reference sequence). The CDR3 DNA reads TGTGCCACCAGCAGGGAGACAGTCCTGAACACTGAAGCTTTCTTT. The encoded protein is CATSRETVLNTEAFF.

This clone has a handful of counts. This sequence joins TRBV11-2 and TRBJ1-3, with D possibly TRBD1 on 5 matching bases. The CDR3 is made up of 13 amino acids. Trimming shortened V by 2 bases and J by 9 bases, and 11 bases separated the two germline ends. Germline-derived CDR1 and CDR2 are SGHAT and FQNNGV. The CDR3, as DNA: TGTGCCAGCAGCTTAATGGGGGATACCACCATATATTTT. Its translation is CASSLMGDTTIYF.

The chain has TRBV19 and TRBJ1-1; D may be TRBD1 (5 bases). Trimming cost V 0 bases and J 3 bases, with 23 bases left between them. The CDR3 loop spans 19 amino acids. Per germline, CDR1 LNHDA and CDR2 SQIVND (reference sequence). The CDR3 DNA reads as TGTGCCAGTAGTATAGACCTCGAGACAGTTCCGAAGTCGGACACTGAAGCTTTCTTT. Translated, it gives CASSIDLETVPKSDTEAFF.

The genes are TRBV29-1 and TRBJ2-7, with D uncertain. This CDR3 is built from 13 residues. Germline V lookup: CDR1 SQVTM, CDR2 ANQGSEA. The germline V and J ends were trimmed by 3 bases and 0 bases, with 9 bases remaining between them. For the CDR3, the DNA is TGCAGCGTTGAGGGAATAAACTCCTACGAGCAGTACTTC. Protein: CSVEGINSYEQYF.

The CDR3 DNA sequence: TGTGCCAGCTCACCAAACAGGGCCCCCTACGAGCAGTACTTC. Translation gives CASSPNRAPYEQYF. The rearrangement links TRBV18 to TRBJ2-7, with D possibly TRBD1 on 6 matching bases. The CDR3 has 14 amino acids. V was shortened by 2 bases and J by 2 bases, with 10 bases between the two germline ends. From germline, CDR1 is KGHSH and CDR2 LQKENI.

This chain connects TRBV5-4 to TRBJ2-2; D perhaps matches TRBD2 (6 bases). Germline V gene sequence: CDR1 SGHNT, CDR2 YYREEE (reference sequence). The germline V and J ends were trimmed by 6 bases and 0 bases, with 15 bases remaining between them. The length of the CDR3 is 16 residues. In DNA, the CDR3 is TGTGCCAGCACCCAGAGGGGCGGGGCGAACACCGGGGAGCTGTTTTTT. Amino acids: CASTQRGGANTGELFF.

In this sample, this clone turned up once. The rearrangement links TRBV6-5 to TRBJ1-1; no definite D call. Germline assignment: CDR1 MNHEY and CDR2 SVGAGI. CDR3 length: 11 amino acids. Deletions cut 7 bases from V and 0 bases from J, with 3 bases between. Written as DNA, the CDR3 is TGTGCCAGCACTCTGAACACTGAAGCTTTCTTT. Its protein is CASTLNTEAFF.

This clone was seen just once. This chain joins TRBV4-1 and TRBJ2-4; maybe TRBD1 (7 bases). Trimming shortened V by 2 bases and J by 2 bases, and 16 bases separated the two germline ends. Germline V lookup: CDR1 MGHRA, CDR2 YSYEKL. This CDR3 has 17 amino acids. Here the CDR3 DNA reads TGCGCCAGCAGCCAACCTGACAGGGCGGGACCCAAAAACATTCAGTACTTC. It translates to CASSQPDRAGPKNIQYF.

The V call is TRBV5-4, the J call TRBJ2-7; D is possibly TRBD1 or TRBD2 (5 bases each). This CDR3 spans 15 amino acids. The germline V gene encodes CDR1 SGHNT and CDR2 YYREEE (reference sequence). Trimming cost V 3 bases and J 2 bases, with 15 bases left between them. CDR3 loop: CASSSGTAPTYEQYF. Written as DNA, the CDR3 is TGTGCCAGCAGCTCCGGGACGGCTCCCACCTACGAGCAGTACTTC.

This rearrangement joins TRBV6-6 to TRBJ1-4, with D perhaps TRBD1 (5 bases). The V end lost 4 bases, the J end lost 4 bases, and 13 bases lay between the germline ends. Germline CDR1 reads MNHNY; CDR2 reads SVGAGI (reference sequence). The CDR3 totals 15 residues. The CDR3 bases are TGTGCCAGCAGTTTCAGCGGGGCCGGTAATGAAAAACTGTTTTTT. It yields the protein CASSFSGAGNEKLFF.

The chain carries TRBV6-1 and TRBJ2-7; D unresolved. Deletions cut 7 bases from V and 2 bases from J, with 12 bases between. Germline CDR1 reads MNHNS; CDR2 reads SASEGT. This CDR3 has 13 amino acids. The CDR3 here is CASTRAETYEQYF. The CDR3 bases are TGTGCCAGCACTAGGGCCGAAACCTACGAGCAGTACTTC.

This chain uses TRBV4-1 with TRBJ1-2; no clear D. The CDR3 has 14 amino acids. Germline CDR1 reads MGHRA; CDR2 reads YSYEKL. Between the trimmed V and J ends, which lost 1 base and 5 bases, there was a span of 11 bases. The CDR3 DNA is TGCGCCAGCAGCCAAGCCTTCCCCAGGTATGGCTACACCTTC. It encodes CASSQAFPRYGYTF.

V gene TRBV20-1 combines with J gene TRBJ1-4; D gene ambiguous. The V end was cut by 8 bases, the J end by 5 bases, with 9 bases between. The CDR3 length is 11 residues. In germline, CDR1 is DFQATT, CDR2 SNEGSKA (reference sequence). CDR3 DNA: TGCAGTACAGTGGGAAATGAAAAACTGTTTTTT. Translating it yields CSTVGNEKLFF.

The J gene is TRBJ2-7, the V gene TRBV5-3, with 11 bases matching TRBD2. TRBV5-3 carries the ORF label, with uncertain function. Unmatched junction bases numbered 17, after V lost 4 bases and J lost 2 bases. CDR3 length equals 19 residues. The CDR3 DNA is TGTGCCAGAAGCGATATCCCCCGGGCCCCTAGCGGGGGGACCTACGAGCAGTACTTC. Translation gives CARSDIPRAPSGGTYEQYF.